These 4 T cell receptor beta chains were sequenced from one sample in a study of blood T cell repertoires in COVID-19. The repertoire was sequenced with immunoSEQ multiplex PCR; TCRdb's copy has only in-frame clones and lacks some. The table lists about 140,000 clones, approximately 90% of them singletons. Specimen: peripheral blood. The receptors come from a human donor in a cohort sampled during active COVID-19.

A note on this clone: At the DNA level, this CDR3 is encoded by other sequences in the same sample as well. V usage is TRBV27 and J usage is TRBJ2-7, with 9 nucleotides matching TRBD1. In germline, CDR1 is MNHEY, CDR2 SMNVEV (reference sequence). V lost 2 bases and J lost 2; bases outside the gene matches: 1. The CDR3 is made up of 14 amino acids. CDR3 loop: CASSLGDRAYEQYF. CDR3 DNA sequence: TGTGCCAGCAGTTTAGGGGACAGGGCCTACGAGCAGTACTTC.

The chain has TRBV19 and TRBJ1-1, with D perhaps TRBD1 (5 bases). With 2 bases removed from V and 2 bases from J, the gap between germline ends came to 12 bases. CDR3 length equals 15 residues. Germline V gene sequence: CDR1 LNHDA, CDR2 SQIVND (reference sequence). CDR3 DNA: TGTGCCAGTAGTATACGAAGGGGCCCCAACACTGAAGCTTTCTTT. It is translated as CASSIRRGPNTEAFF.

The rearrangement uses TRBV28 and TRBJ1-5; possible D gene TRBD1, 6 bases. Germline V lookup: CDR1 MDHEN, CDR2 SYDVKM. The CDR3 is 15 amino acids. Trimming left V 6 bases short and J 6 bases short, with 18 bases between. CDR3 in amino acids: CASSTQGRGSQPQHF. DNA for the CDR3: TGTGCCAGCAGCACCCAAGGCAGGGGTTCTCAGCCCCAGCATTTT.

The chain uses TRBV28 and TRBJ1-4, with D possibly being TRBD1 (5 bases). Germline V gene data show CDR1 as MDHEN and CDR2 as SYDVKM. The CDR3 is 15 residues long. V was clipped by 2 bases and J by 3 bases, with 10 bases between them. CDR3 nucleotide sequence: TGTGCCAGCAGTTTAAGGAGGGGTGCTAATGAAAAACTGTTTTTT. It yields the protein CASSLRRGANEKLFF. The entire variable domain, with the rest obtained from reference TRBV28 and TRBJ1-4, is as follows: DVKVTQSSRYLVKRTGEKVFLECVQDMDHENMFWYRQDPGLGLRLIYFSYDVKMKEKGDIPEGYSVSREKKERFSLILESASTNQTSMYLCASSLRRGANEKLFFGSGTQLSVL.